The source of this T cell receptor (beta chain) is a study of CD8 T cells in ankylosing spondylitis. The study's findings and limits: Seemingly characteristic of ankylosing spondylitis blood was a TCR beta motif consisting of roughly 8 highly homologous variants.

Library preparation for TCR beta used quantitative 5'-RACE with molecular barcodes. TCRdb itself ran the 5' RACE reads through MiXCR, one entry per CDR3 protein. The repertoire holds under 250,000 distinct CDR3 sequences, with 8.2% as singletons. CDR3 length: 16 amino acids. V lost 0 bases and J 1 base, leaving 12 bases between the germline ends. The germline CDR1 and CDR2 sequences are LGHNA and YSLEER. This clonotype was seen ten or more times. Its antigen remains unknown. The receptor was derived from a female donor with ankylosing spondylitis or in good health (not recorded which). The rearrangement joins TRBV4-3 to TRBJ2-5, with D perhaps TRBD1 (5 bases). The sample taken for sequencing was blood, either unsorted or a sorted T cell fraction (not recorded which). The CDR3 DNA sequence: TGCGCCAGCAGCCAAGATCACCAGGGCCTCCAAGAGACCCAGTACTTC. Translated, it gives CASSQDHQGLQETQYF.